These 20 T cell receptor beta chains were all obtained from the same sample, sequenced in a study of blood T cell repertoires in COVID-19. Some clones are missing from TCRdb's copy, which holds only in-frame ones; the method was immunoSEQ multiplex PCR. The data show about 280,000 clones, about nine tenths seen once. Sequences were obtained from peripheral blood. Every receptor here comes from a woman aged 25 to 39 with active or convalescent COVID-19.

CDR3 residues: CASGQRNSPLHF. CDR3 DNA sequence: TGTGCCTCGGGACAGCGAAATTCACCCCTCCACTTT. The V gene is TRBV12-3 or TRBV12-4, the J gene TRBJ1-6; 7 positions agree with TRBD1. Trimming removed 11 bases from V and 7 bases from J; junction bases left unmatched: 5. This CDR3 comprises 12 residues.

The chain is built from TRBV7-3 and TRBJ2-2; a possible D gene is TRBD1 (5 bases). Germline V gene data show CDR1 as SGHTA and CDR2 as FQGTGA. The V gene lost 5 bases and the J gene lost 0 bases, with 7 bases spanning the gap. The CDR3 sequence is 14 residues long. CDR3: CASSRGSNTGELFF. The CDR3, as DNA: TGTGCCAGCAGCAGGGGTTCGAACACCGGGGAGCTGTTTTTT.

V is TRBV7-2 and J is TRBJ2-5, with a possible D match to TRBD2 (6 bases). The CDR3 is 14 residues long. Germline CDR1 and CDR2: SGHTA and FQGNSA. V lost 8 bases to trimming and J lost 1 base, with 14 bases between them. The CDR3 spells CASSSSGTQETQYF. The CDR3 DNA reads as TGTGCCAGCTCAAGTAGCGGAACCCAAGAGACCCAGTACTTC.

Comment on this clone: Distinct nucleotide sequences in the sample also encode this CDR3. The chain recombines TRBV18 with TRBJ2-3; 10 bases fit TRBD2. The CDR3 spans 14 residues. Germline-derived CDR1 and CDR2 are KGHSH and LQKENI. V lost 6 bases to trimming and J lost 4 bases; unmatched junction nucleotides: 4. The CDR3 DNA reads as TGTGCCAGCTCGCCGAGCGGGGGGGCAGATACGCAGTATTTT. This sequence encodes CASSPSGGADTQYF.

The chain uses TRBV7-2 and TRBJ1-1; 9 bases align to TRBD1. This CDR3 is built from 16 residues. J lost 1 base, V lost 0 bases, and 3 bases had no gene match. Germline lookup yields CDR1 SGHTA and CDR2 FQGNSA. The CDR3 nucleotides are TGTGCCAGCAGCTTAGCTGGACAGGGGAGGAACACTGAAGCTTTCTTT. It translates to CASSLAGQGRNTEAFF.

The chain recombines TRBV28 with TRBJ1-2; no firm D call. CDR1 and CDR2 (germline): MDHEN, SYDVKM. Trimming took 6 bases from V and 8 from J, leaving 19 bases between them. The CDR3 has 14 residues. DNA of the CDR3: TGTGCCAGCAGCAGCGCGATAGACTCGGGGGGCTACACCTTC. This gives the protein CASSSAIDSGGYTF.

CDR3 in DNA: TGTGCCAGCAGCTTAGTATCGCCCGGGGTCAACCTAGATACGCAGTATTTT. As protein: CASSLVSPGVNLDTQYF. V usage is TRBV11-2 and J usage is TRBJ2-3; a weak D match, TRBD2 (5 bases). V was trimmed by 1 base and J by 5 bases, leaving 19 bases between them. Germline CDR1 SGHAT, CDR2 FQNNGV. The CDR3 is made up of 17 amino acids. Based on the CDR3 plus reference TRBV11-2 and TRBJ2-3, the full variable domain is EAGVAQSPRYKIIEKRQSVAFWCNPISGHATLYWYQQILGQGPKLLIQFQNNGVVDDSQLPKDRFSAERLKGVDSTLKIQPAKLEDSAVYLCASSLVSPGVNLDTQYFGPGTRLTVL.

V gene TRBV6-1 combines with J gene TRBJ1-2; D gene unclear. Trimming took off 2 bases at V and 8 bases at J, with 9 bases between the two ends. This CDR3 comprises 12 residues. Per the germline V gene, CDR1 is MNHNS and CDR2 is SASEGT. This CDR3 is CASSERDWGYTF. As DNA, the CDR3 is TGTGCCAGCAGTGAACGGGATTGGGGCTACACCTTC.

The rearrangement joins TRBV7-9 to TRBJ2-1; D is perhaps TRBD2 (6 bases). The CDR3 spans 15 residues. Between the trimmed V and J ends, which lost 5 bases and 8 bases, there was a span of 19 bases. Germline V gives CDR1 SEHNR, CDR2 FQNEAQ (reference sequence). CDR3 residues: CASSPPSRGIYEQFF. CDR3 in DNA: TGTGCCAGCAGCCCCCCCTCGCGGGGTATATATGAGCAGTTCTTC.

The chain recombines TRBV25-1 with TRBJ2-7; the D gene is possibly TRBD1 (6 bases). The V gene lost 1 base and the J gene lost 3 bases, with 10 bases spanning the gap. Germline V gene sequence: CDR1 MGHDK, CDR2 SYGVNS. The length of the CDR3 is 14 residues. The DNA of the CDR3 is TGTGCCAGCAGTGAATTGGGGGCCGACTACGAGCAGTACTTC. Its protein product is CASSELGADYEQYF.

This chain uses TRBV10-3 with TRBJ2-7; TRBD1 aligns across 9 bases. This CDR3 contains 16 residues. Germline CDR1 ENHRY, CDR2 SYGVKD. The V gene end was trimmed by 4 bases and the J gene end by 5 bases; junction bases not matched to a gene: 12. The CDR3 loop is CAISAVTIQGADEQYF. In nucleotides, the CDR3 is TGTGCCATCAGTGCCGTTACCATACAGGGGGCGGACGAGCAGTACTTC.

V and J are TRBV6-2 or TRBV6-3 and TRBJ2-7; the match to TRBD2 covers 13 bases. Germline V CDR1 and CDR2: MNHEY, SVGEGT. The CDR3 loop spans 14 amino acids. Trimming cost V 4 bases and J 7 bases; bases outside gene matches: 4. DNA of the CDR3: TGTGCCAGCAGTTGGGGACTAGCGGGGAGTGAGCAGTACTTC. It is translated as CASSWGLAGSEQYF.

The chain carries TRBV27 and TRBJ1-5; no firm D call. Trimming took off 3 bases at V and 3 bases at J, with 21 bases between the two ends. The CDR3 is made up of 18 amino acids. CDR1 is MNHEY, CDR2 SMNVEV, per germline (reference sequence). DNA of the CDR3: TGTGCCAGCAGTTTGAGCGGCGTTAGAAGAGGTGCCAATCAGCCCCAGCATTTT. Translation: CASSLSGVRRGANQPQHF.

V is TRBV19 and J is TRBJ2-4; 12 positions match TRBD2. The CDR3 loop spans 15 amino acids. V lost 3 bases to trimming and J lost 6 bases; unmatched junction nucleotides: 3. The germline V gene has CDR1 LNHDA and CDR2 SQIVND (reference sequence). CDR3 bases: TGTGCCAGTAGTATTCCTAGCGGGGGGGCAAACATTCAGTACTTC. Residues: CASSIPSGGANIQYF.

This clone was detected only a few times. V is TRBV7-2 and J is TRBJ1-3; D remains ambiguous. The CDR3 length is 16 residues. V lost 5 bases, J lost 2 bases, and 16 bases lay in between. Germline CDR1 reads SGHTA; CDR2 reads FQGNSA. Here the CDR3 reads CASSPQMGGTGNTIYF. The CDR3 region has the DNA TGTGCCAGCAGCCCGCAGATGGGAGGGACTGGAAACACCATATATTTT.

The chain carries TRBV6-5 and TRBJ2-7; 11 bases match TRBD2. The CDR3 loop spans 14 amino acids. The V gene end was trimmed by 5 bases and the J gene end by 2 bases; junction bases not matched to a gene: 2. Germline CDR1 MNHEY, CDR2 SVGAGI. CDR3: CASSLAGGTYEQYF. The DNA for the CDR3 is TGTGCCAGCAGTCTAGCGGGGGGTACCTACGAGCAGTACTTC.

The chain recombines TRBV19 with TRBJ1-4; tentative D call: TRBD1 (6 bases). CDR1 LNHDA and CDR2 SQIVND come from the germline V gene (reference sequence). V was clipped by 4 bases and J by 11 bases, with 14 bases between them. The CDR3 spans 13 residues. In DNA form, the CDR3 reads TGTGCCAGTAGTACGCGACAGGTCCCTAAACTGTTTTTT. Amino acid sequence: CASSTRQVPKLFF.

The chain links TRBV4-1 to TRBJ1-6; 10 bases agree with TRBD1. Germline-derived CDR1 and CDR2 are MGHRA and YSYEKL. Germline trimming cut 2 bases from V and 4 bases from J; bases unmatched to any gene: 5. The CDR3 contains 17 residues. In nucleotides, the CDR3 is TGCGCCAGCAGCCAACCCCTGGGACAGGGGTATAATTCACCCCTCCACTTT. It translates to CASSQPLGQGYNSPLHF.

This clone was detected only a few times. The rearrangement joins TRBV7-2 to TRBJ1-5; D is unclear. V lost 5 bases and J lost 4, with 15 bases in between. The CDR3 is 15 residues long. CDR1 and CDR2 (germline): SGHTA, FQGNSA. CDR3 nucleotides: TGTGCCAGCAGCCAAGGAGGACGGATGAATCAGCCCCAGCATTTT. Encoded protein: CASSQGGRMNQPQHF.

The V gene is TRBV7-9, the J gene TRBJ2-2; 9 bases align to TRBD1. Germline values: CDR1 SEHNR, CDR2 FQNEAQ (reference sequence). Trimming took 3 bases from V and 4 from J; bases not matched to a gene: 6. This CDR3 region has 16 residues. CDR3 bases: TGTGCCAGCAGCTTGTTAACAGGGGGCAGCACCGGGGAGCTGTTTTTT. Its translation is CASSLLTGGSTGELFF.